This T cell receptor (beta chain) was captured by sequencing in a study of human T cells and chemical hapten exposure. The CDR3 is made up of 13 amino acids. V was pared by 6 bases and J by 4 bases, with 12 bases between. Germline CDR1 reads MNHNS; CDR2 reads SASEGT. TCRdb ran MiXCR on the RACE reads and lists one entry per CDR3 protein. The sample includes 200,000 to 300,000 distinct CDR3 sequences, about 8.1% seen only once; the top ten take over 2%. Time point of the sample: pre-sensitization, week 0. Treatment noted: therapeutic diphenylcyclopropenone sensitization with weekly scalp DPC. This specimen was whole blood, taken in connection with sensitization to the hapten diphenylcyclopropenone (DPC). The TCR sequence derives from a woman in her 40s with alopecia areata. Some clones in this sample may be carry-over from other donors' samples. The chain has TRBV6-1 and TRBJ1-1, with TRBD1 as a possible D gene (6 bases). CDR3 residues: CASRVTGSTEAFF. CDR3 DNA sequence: TGTGCCAGCAGGGTAACAGGGTCCACTGAAGCTTTCTTT.